The T cell receptor (beta chain) described here comes from a study of OX40 agonist ivuxolimab in advanced cancers. Study information: Ivuxolimab was delivered to patients intravenously every 2 weeks at doses spanning 0.01 to 10 mg/kg. Broader study findings: Clones of CD4+ and CD8+ blood T cells grew by week 6 at doses of 0.1 to 3.0 mg/kg. Also present in some nonresponders was a low level of normalized T-cell clonal expansion.

The CDR3 runs to 13 residues. V was shortened by 5 bases and J by 6 bases, with 11 bases between the two germline ends. In germline, CDR1 is SGHNT, CDR2 YENEEA. Worth noting for this clone: What it binds is not known.

Assay used: immunoSEQ multiplex PCR; TCRdb lists only in-frame clones, some missing. The sample contains 90,000 to 95,000 clones, about 90% of which appear only once. Here the sequenced sample was CD4+ or CD8+ T cells sorted from blood, taken in a trial of the OX40 agonist ivuxolimab. This TCR came from an adult with an advanced solid tumor such as melanoma, head and neck, liver or kidney cancer. The J gene is TRBJ2-1, the V gene TRBV11-3, with D perhaps assigned TRBD1 or TRBD2 (5 bases each). In nucleotides, the CDR3 is TGTGCCAGCAGCCCCCCGGGGCTCAATGAGCAGTTCTTC. As protein: CASSPPGLNEQFF.